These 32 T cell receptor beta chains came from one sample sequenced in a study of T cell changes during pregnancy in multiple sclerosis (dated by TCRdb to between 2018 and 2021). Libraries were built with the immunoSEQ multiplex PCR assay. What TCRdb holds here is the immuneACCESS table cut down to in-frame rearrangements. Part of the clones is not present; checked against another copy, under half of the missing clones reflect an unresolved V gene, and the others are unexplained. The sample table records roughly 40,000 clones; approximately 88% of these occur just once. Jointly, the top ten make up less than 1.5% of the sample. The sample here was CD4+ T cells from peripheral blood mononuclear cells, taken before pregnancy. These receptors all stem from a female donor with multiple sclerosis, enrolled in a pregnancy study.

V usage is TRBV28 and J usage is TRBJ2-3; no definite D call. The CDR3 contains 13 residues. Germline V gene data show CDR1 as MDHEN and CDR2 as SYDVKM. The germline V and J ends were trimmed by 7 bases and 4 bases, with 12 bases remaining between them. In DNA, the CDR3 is TGTGCCAGCATCGGAGACGTCGCAGATACGCAGTATTTT. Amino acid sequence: CASIGDVADTQYF.

The CDR3 nucleotides read TGCGCCAGCAGCCAAGATTCAGGGGGCGGGTTGTACTACGAGCAGTACTTC. It is translated as CASSQDSGGGLYYEQYF. V is TRBV4-3 and J is TRBJ2-7; 8 bases are shared with TRBD1. With V trimmed by 0 bases and J by 3 bases, 10 bases remained unmatched. The CDR3 runs 17 residues. The germline gives CDR1 LGHNA, CDR2 YSLEER.

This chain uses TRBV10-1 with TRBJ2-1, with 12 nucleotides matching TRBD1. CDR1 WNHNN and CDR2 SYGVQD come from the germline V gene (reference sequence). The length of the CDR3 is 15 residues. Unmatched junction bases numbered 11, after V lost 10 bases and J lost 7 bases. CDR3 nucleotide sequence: TGCGCCACTCAACCGGGACAGGGGGCAAGGAATGAGCAGTTCTTC. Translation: CATQPGQGARNEQFF.

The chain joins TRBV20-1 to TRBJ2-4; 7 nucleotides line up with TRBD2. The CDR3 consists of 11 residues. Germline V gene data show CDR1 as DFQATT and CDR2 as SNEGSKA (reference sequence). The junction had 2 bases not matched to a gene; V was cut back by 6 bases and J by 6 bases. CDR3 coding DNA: TGCAGTGCGGGCGGGGGAAACATTCAGTACTTC. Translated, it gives CSAGGGNIQYF.

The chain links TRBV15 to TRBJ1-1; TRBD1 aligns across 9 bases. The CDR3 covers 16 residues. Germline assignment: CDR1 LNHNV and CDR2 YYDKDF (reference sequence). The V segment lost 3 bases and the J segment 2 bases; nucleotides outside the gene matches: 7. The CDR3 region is CATSSNRGRGNTEAFF. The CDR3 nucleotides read TGTGCCACCAGCAGTAACAGGGGGCGCGGAAACACTGAAGCTTTCTTT.

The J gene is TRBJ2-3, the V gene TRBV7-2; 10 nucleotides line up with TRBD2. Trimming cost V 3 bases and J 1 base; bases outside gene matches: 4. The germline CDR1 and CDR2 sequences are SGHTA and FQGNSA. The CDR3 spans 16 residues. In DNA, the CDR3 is TGTGCCAGCAGCTTGGTAGCGGGAGGAGGCACAGATACGCAGTATTTT. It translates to CASSLVAGGGTDTQYF.

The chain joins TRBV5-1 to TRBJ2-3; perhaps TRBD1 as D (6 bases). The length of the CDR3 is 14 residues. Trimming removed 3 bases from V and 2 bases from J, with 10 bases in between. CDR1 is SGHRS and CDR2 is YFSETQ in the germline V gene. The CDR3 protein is CASSSRDNTDTQYF. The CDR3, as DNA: TGCGCCAGCAGCTCACGGGACAACACAGATACGCAGTATTTT.

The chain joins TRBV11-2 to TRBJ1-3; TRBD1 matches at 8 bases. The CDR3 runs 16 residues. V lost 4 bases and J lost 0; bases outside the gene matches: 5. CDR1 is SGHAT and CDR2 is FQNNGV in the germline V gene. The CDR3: CASSWDRTVSGNTIYF. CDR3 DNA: TGTGCCAGCAGCTGGGACAGGACCGTCTCTGGAAACACCATATATTTT.

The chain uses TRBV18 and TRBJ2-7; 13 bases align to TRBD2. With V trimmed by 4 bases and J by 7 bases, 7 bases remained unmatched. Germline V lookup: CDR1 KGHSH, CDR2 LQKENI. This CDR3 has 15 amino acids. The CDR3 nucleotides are TGTGCCAGCTCACGCGGACTAGCGGGGGACTTGGAGCAGTACTTC. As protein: CASSRGLAGDLEQYF.

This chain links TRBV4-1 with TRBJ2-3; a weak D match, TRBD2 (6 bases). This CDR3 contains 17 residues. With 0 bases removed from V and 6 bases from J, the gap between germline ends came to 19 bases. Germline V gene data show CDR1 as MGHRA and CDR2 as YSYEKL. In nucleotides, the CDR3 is TGCGCCAGCAGCCAAGATGGAGGGCCCGGCGCGTTGGATACGCAGTATTTT. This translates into CASSQDGGPGALDTQYF.

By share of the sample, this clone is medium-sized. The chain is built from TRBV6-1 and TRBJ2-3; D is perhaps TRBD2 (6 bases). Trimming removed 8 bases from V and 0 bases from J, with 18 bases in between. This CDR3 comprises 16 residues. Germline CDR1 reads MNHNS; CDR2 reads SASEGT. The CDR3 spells CASRGGEGASTDTQYF. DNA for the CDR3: TGTGCCAGCCGTGGCGGGGAAGGGGCTAGCACAGATACGCAGTATTTT.

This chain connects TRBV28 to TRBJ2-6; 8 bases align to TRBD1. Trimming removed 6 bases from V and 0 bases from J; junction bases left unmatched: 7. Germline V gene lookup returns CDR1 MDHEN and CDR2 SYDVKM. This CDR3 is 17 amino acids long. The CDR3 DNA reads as TGTGCCAGCAGCCAAAGGCAGGGGGCCTCTGGGGCCAACGTCCTGACTTTC. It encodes CASSQRQGASGANVLTF. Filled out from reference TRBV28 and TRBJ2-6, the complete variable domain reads DVKVTQSSRYLVKRTGEKVFLECVQDMDHENMFWYRQDPGLGLRLIYFSYDVKMKEKGDIPEGYSVSREKKERFSLILESASTNQTSMYLCASSQRQGASGANVLTFGAGSRLTVL.

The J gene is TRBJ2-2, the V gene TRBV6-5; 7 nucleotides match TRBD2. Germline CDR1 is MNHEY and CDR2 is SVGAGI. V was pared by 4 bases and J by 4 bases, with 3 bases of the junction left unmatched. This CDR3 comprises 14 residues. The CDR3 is CASSWQRGTGELFF. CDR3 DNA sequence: TGTGCCAGCAGTTGGCAGCGGGGCACCGGGGAGCTGTTTTTT.

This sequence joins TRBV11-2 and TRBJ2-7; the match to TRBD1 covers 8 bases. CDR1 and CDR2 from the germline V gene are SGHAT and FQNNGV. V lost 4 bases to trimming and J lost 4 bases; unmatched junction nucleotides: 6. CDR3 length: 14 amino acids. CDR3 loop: CASSSGTGPYEQYF. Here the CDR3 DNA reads TGTGCCAGCAGCTCTGGGACAGGTCCTTACGAGCAGTACTTC.

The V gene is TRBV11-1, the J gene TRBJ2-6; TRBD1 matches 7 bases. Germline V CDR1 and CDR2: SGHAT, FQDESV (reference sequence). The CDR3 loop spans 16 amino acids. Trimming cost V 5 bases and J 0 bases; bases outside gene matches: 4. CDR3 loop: CASSRDRSSGANVLTF. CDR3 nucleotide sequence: TGTGCCAGCAGCCGGGACAGAAGCTCTGGGGCCAACGTCCTGACTTTC. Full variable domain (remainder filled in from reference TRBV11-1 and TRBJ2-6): EAEVAQSPRYKITEKSQAVAFWCDPISGHATLYWYRQILGQGPELLVQFQDESVVDDSQLPKDRFSAERLKGVDSTLKIQPAELGDSAMYLCASSRDRSSGANVLTFGAGSRLTVL.

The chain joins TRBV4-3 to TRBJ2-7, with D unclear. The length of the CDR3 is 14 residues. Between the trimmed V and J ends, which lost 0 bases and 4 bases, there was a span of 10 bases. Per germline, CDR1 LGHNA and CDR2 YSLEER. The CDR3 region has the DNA TGCGCCAGCAGCCAAGATCCAGCCGGGTACGAGCAGTACTTC. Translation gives CASSQDPAGYEQYF.

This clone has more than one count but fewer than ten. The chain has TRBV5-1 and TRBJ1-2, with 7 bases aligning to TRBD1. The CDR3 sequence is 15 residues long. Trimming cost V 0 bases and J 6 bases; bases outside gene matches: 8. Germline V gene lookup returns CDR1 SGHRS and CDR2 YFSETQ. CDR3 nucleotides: TGCGCCAGCAGCTTGGAAGGGGGCCCCGTGGATGGCTACACCTTC. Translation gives CASSLEGGPVDGYTF.

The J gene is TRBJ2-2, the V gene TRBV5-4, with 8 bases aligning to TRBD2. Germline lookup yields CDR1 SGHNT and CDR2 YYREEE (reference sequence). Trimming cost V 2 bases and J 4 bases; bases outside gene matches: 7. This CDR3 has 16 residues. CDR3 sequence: CASSFGPGRATGELFF. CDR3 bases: TGTGCCAGCAGCTTTGGCCCCGGGAGGGCCACCGGGGAGCTGTTTTTT.

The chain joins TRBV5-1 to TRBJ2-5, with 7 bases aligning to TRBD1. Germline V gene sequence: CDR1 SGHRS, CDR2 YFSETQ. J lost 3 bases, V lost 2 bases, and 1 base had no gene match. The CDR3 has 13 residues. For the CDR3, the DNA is TGCGCCAGCAGCTTTACAGGGGAAGAGACCCAGTACTTC. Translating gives CASSFTGEETQYF.

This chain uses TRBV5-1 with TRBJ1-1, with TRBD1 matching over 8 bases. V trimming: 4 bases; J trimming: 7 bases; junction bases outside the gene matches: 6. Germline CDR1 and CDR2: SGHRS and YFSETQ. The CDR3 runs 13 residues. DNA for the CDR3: TGCGCCAGCAGCCTGACAGGGGTAAATGAAGCTTTCTTT. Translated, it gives CASSLTGVNEAFF.

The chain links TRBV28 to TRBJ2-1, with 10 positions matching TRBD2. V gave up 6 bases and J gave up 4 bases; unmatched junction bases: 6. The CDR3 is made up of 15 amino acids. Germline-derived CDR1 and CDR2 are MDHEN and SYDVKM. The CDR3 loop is CASRESGGGYNEQFF. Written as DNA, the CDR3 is TGTGCCAGCAGGGAAAGCGGGGGGGGTTACAATGAGCAGTTCTTC. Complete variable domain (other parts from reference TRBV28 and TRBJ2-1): DVKVTQSSRYLVKRTGEKVFLECVQDMDHENMFWYRQDPGLGLRLIYFSYDVKMKEKGDIPEGYSVSREKKERFSLILESASTNQTSMYLCASRESGGGYNEQFFGPGTRLTVL.

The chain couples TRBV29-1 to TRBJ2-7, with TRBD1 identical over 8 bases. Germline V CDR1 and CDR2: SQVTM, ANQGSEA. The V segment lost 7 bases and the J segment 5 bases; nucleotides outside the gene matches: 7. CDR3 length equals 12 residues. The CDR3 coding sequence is TGCAGCGCAGGACAGGGTTTCAACGAGCAGTACTTC. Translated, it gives CSAGQGFNEQYF.

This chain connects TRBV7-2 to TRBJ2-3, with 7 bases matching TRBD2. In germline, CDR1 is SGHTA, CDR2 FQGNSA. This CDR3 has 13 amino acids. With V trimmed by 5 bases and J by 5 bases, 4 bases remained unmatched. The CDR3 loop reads CASSRGEIDTQYF. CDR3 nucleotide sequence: TGTGCCAGCAGCCGGGGGGAAATAGATACGCAGTATTTT.

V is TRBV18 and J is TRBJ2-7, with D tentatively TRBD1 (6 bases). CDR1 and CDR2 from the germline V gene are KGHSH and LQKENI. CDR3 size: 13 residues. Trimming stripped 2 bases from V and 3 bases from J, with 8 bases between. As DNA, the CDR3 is TGTGCCAGCTCACCAGGACAGCTCTACGAGCAGTACTTC. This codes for CASSPGQLYEQYF.

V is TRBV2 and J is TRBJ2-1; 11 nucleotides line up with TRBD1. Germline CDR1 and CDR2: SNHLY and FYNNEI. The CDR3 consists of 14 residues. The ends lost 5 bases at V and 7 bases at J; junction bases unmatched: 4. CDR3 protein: CASSRDRGLNEQFF. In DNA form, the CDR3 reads TGTGCCAGCAGTCGGGACAGGGGGTTGAATGAGCAGTTCTTC.

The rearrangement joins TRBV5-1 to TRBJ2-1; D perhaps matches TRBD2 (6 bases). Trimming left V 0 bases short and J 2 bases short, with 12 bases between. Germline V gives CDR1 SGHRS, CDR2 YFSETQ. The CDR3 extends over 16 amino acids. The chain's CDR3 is CASSLGGGATYNEQFF. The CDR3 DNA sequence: TGCGCCAGCAGCTTGGGGGGCGGGGCTACCTACAATGAGCAGTTCTTC.

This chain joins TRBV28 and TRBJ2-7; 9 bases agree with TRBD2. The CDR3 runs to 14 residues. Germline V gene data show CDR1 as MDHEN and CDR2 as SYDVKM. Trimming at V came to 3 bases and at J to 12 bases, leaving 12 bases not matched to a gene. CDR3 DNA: TGTGCCAGCAGTTTCCCGGGACTAGCATATCGTCCGTACTTC. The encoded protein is CASSFPGLAYRPYF.

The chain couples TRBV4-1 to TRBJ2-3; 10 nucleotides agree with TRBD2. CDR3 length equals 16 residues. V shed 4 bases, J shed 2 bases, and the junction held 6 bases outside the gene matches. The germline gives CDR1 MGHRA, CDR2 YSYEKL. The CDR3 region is CASSPTAGGITDTQYF. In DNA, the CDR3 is TGCGCCAGCAGCCCCACAGCGGGAGGGATCACAGATACGCAGTATTTT.

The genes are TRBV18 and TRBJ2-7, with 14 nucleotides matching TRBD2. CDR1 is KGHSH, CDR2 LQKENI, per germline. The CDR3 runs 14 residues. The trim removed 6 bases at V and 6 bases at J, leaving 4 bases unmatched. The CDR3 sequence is CASSSGTSGSEQYF. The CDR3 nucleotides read TGTGCCAGCTCGTCCGGGACTAGCGGGAGCGAGCAGTACTTC.

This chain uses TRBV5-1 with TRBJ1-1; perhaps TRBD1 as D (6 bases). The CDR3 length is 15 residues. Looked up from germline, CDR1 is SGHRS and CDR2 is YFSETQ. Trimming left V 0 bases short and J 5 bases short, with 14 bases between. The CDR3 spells CASSLGVRGLTEAFF. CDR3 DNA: TGCGCCAGCAGCTTGGGAGTCAGGGGTTTAACTGAAGCTTTCTTT.

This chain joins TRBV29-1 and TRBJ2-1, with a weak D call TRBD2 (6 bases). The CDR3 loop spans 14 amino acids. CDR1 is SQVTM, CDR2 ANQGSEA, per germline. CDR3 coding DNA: TGCAGTGTAAACCGGGAGCGATTCTACAATGAGCAGTTCTTC. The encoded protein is CSVNRERFYNEQFF.

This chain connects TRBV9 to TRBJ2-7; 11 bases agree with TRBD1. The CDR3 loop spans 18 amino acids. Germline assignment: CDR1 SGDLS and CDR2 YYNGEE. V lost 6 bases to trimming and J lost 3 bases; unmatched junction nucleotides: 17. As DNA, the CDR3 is TGTGCCAGCATCGGACAGGGGGCGCCTCGGGAGGGAAACTACGAGCAGTACTTC. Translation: CASIGQGAPREGNYEQYF.